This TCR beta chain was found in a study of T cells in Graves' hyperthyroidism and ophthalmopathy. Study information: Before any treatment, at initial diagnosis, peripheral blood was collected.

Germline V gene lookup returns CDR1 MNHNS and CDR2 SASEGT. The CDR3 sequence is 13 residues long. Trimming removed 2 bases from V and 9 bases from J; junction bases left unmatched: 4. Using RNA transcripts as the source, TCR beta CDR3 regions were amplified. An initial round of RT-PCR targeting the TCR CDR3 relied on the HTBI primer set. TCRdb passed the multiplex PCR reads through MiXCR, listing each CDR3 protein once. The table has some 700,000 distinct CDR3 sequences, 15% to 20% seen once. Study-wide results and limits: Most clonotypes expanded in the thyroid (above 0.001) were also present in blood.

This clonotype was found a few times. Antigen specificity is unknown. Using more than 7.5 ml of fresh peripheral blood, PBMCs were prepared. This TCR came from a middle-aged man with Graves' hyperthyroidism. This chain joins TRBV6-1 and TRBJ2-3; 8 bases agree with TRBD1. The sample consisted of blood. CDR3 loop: CASSEQGANTQYF. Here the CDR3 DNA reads TGTGCCAGCAGTGAACAGGGGGCGAACACGCAGTATTTT.